The next 8 T cell receptor beta chains were all read from a single sample in a study of CD8 T cells in Susac syndrome. Reverse transcription of about 0.5 to 1 ug RNA was carried out with random hexamers. Each CDR3 protein gets one entry after TCRdb re-called the immunoSEQ multiplex PCR reads with MiXCR. The sample has approximately 220,000 distinct CDR3 sequences; approximately 95% are singletons. Sample: CD4+ T cells from PBMCs. These receptors were collected from a human donor with multiple sclerosis.

The chain employs TRBV5-6 and TRBJ2-3; 14 nucleotides align to TRBD2. Losses at the gene ends were 0 bases for V and 1 base for J; bases not matched to a gene: 1. Germline V gene data show CDR1 as SGHDT and CDR2 as YYEEEE. The CDR3 is made up of 17 amino acids. The CDR3 DNA is TGTGCCAGCAGCTTGGTGGGACTAGCGGGGGGCACAGATACGCAGTATTTT. It codes for CASSLVGLAGGTDTQYF.

The chain links TRBV12-3 or TRBV12-4 to TRBJ1-2; TRBD1 agrees at 8 bases. V shed 6 bases, J shed 8 bases, and the junction held 8 bases outside the gene matches. The CDR3 is 13 residues long. CDR3 DNA sequence: TGTGCCAGCAGGCGACAGGGGAACGGCGGCTACACCTTC. Translated, it gives CASRRQGNGGYTF.

The chain links TRBV29-1 to TRBJ2-2; D is unclear. V was pared by 4 bases and J by 6 bases, with 9 bases between. The CDR3 loop spans 12 amino acids. Looked up from germline, CDR1 is SQVTM and CDR2 is ANQGSEA. The CDR3 DNA sequence: TGCAGCGTTGTAACCGCGGCCGGGGAGCTGTTTTTT. Encoded protein: CSVVTAAGELFF.

The chain has TRBV7-8 and TRBJ2-4; D call uncertain. The CDR3 length is 15 residues. The V and J ends lost 2 bases and 2 bases respectively, with 10 bases between them. Per germline, CDR1 SGHVS and CDR2 FQNEAQ. The CDR3 DNA is TGTGCCAGCAGCTTAACGTCAGGAACCAAAAACATTCAGTACTTC. It yields the protein CASSLTSGTKNIQYF.

V is TRBV9 and J is TRBJ2-5, with D possibly being TRBD2 (5 bases). V gave up 0 bases and J gave up 3 bases, with 9 bases separating them. The V gene's germline CDR1 is SGDLS and CDR2 YYNGEE. This CDR3 is built from 14 residues. The CDR3 loop reads CASSVGRREETQYF. The CDR3 bases are TGTGCCAGCAGCGTAGGGAGGCGGGAAGAGACCCAGTACTTC.

The rearrangement uses TRBV12-5 and TRBJ2-1, with D possibly matching TRBD2 (6 bases). The CDR3 spans 15 residues. Germline CDR1 and CDR2: LGHNT and FRNRAP. Trimming stripped 8 bases from V and 8 bases from J, with 22 bases between. This CDR3 is CASNPRGLRGYEQFF. For the CDR3, the DNA is TGTGCTAGTAACCCCCGGGGACTTCGGGGCTATGAGCAGTTCTTC. Looking up the rest from reference TRBV12-5 and TRBJ2-1 gives the full variable domain: DARVTQTPRHKVTEMGQEVTMRCQPILGHNTVFWYRQTMMQGLELLAYFRNRAPLDDSGMPKDRFSAEMPDATLATLKIQPSEPRDSAVYFCASNPRGLRGYEQFFGPGTRLTVL.

This sequence joins TRBV7-3 and TRBJ2-1, with 7 bases that match TRBD2. Trimming at V came to 4 bases and at J to 9 bases, leaving 6 bases not matched to a gene. The CDR3 runs 13 residues. Germline lookup yields CDR1 SGHTA and CDR2 FQGTGA. DNA for the CDR3: TGTGCCAGCAGCTCCGGCGGGGAGGGTGAGCAGTTCTTC. This gives the protein CASSSGGEGEQFF.

The chain combines TRBV29-1 with TRBJ2-5; 7 bases are shared with TRBD1. The ends lost 4 bases at V and 3 bases at J; junction bases unmatched: 8. The CDR3 length is 14 residues. Germline V gene lookup returns CDR1 SQVTM and CDR2 ANQGSEA. In DNA, the CDR3 is TGCAGCGTTGGCACGGGACAGACAAAAGAGACCCAGTACTTC. Translation gives CSVGTGQTKETQYF.